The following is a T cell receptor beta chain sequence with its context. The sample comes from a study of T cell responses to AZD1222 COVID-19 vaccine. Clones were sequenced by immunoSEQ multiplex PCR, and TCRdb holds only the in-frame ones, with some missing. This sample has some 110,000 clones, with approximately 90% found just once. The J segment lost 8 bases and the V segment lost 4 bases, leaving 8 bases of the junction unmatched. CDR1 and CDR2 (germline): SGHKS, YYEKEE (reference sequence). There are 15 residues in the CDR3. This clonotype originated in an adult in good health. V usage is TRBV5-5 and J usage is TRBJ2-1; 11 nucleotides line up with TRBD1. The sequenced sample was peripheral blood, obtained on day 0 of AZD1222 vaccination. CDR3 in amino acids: CASSAGQGGVYEQFF. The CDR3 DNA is TGTGCCAGCAGCGCGGGACAGGGGGGTGTCTATGAGCAGTTCTTC.